These 12 T cell receptor beta chains came from one sample sequenced in a study of OX40 agonist ivuxolimab in advanced cancers. Produced via immunoSEQ multiplex PCR; TCRdb's table is partial and in-frame only. The top ten clones hold about 12% of a sample with fewer than 40,000 clones, approximately 80% of them seen once. This sample comprised CD4+ or CD8+ T cells sorted from blood, obtained in a trial of the OX40 agonist ivuxolimab. The receptor set was obtained from an adult with an advanced solid tumor such as melanoma, head and neck, liver or kidney cancer.

J is TRBJ1-4 and V is TRBV30; possibly TRBD1 for D (6 bases). Germline-derived CDR1 and CDR2 are GTSNPN and SVGIG (reference sequence). V lost 0 bases, J lost 15 bases, and 11 bases lay in between. There are 11 residues in the CDR3. The CDR3 DNA is TGTGCCTGGAGTGTACAACAGGGAGTGTTTTTT. This sequence encodes CAWSVQQGVFF.

The chain couples TRBV27 to TRBJ2-7; 8 positions match TRBD1. The CDR3 loop spans 15 amino acids. Germline assignment: CDR1 MNHEY and CDR2 SMNVEV (reference sequence). V dropped 4 bases and J dropped 3; count of bases not matched to a gene: 8. This CDR3 is CASSSNYRGVYEQYF. CDR3 bases: TGTGCCAGCAGTTCCAATTACAGGGGGGTCTACGAGCAGTACTTC.

The chain recombines TRBV2 with TRBJ2-7; D gene unclear. Germline loops: CDR1 SNHLY, CDR2 FYNNEI. V lost 0 bases and J lost 3, with 12 bases in between. The CDR3 spans 15 residues. This chain's CDR3 is CASSEAPHPDYEQYF. In DNA form, the CDR3 reads TGTGCCAGCAGTGAAGCGCCCCATCCCGACTACGAGCAGTACTTC.

This rearrangement joins TRBV28 to TRBJ1-5; D is ambiguous. V shed 0 bases and J shed 7 bases, with 13 bases lying between them. This CDR3 has 15 amino acids. The germline CDR1 and CDR2 sequences are MDHEN and SYDVKM. The CDR3 coding sequence is TGTGCCAGCAGTTTATGGGCCGGGGAAGGACAGCCCCAGCATTTT. Encoded protein: CASSLWAGEGQPQHF.

V and J are TRBV28 and TRBJ1-2; D is unclear. V lost 6 bases and J lost 10, with 21 bases in between. This CDR3 has 14 amino acids. CDR1 is MDHEN and CDR2 is SYDVKM in the germline V gene. Written as DNA, the CDR3 is TGTGCCAGCAGCATGAACGAGTTAGGATCTCTCTACACCTTC. Translated: CASSMNELGSLYTF.

The gene calls are TRBV6-5 and TRBJ1-5; TRBD1 is a possible D gene (6 bases). Germline CDR1 is MNHEY and CDR2 is SVGAGI. V was clipped by 6 bases and J by 3 bases, with 12 bases between them. The CDR3 is 14 amino acids. The CDR3 nucleotides are TGTGCCAGCAGGGCCGGGGGCAACAATCAGCCCCAGCATTTT. It translates to CASRAGGNNQPQHF.

V and J are TRBV19 and TRBJ2-6; possible D gene TRBD1, 5 bases. Germline CDR1 reads LNHDA; CDR2 reads SQIVND (reference sequence). Trimming removed 8 bases from V and 2 bases from J, with 10 bases in between. The CDR3 contains 14 residues. The CDR3 nucleotides are TGTGCCAGTGGCAGGGTGGCTGGGGCCAACGTCCTGACTTTC. It yields the protein CASGRVAGANVLTF.

This chain links TRBV5-1 with TRBJ2-7, with no clear D. V shed 5 bases and J shed 6 bases, with 9 bases lying between them. There are 11 residues in the CDR3. Germline CDR1 reads SGHRS; CDR2 reads YFSETQ. The CDR3 bases are TGCGCCAGCAGGTTACAGAGCGAGCAGTACTTC. It is translated as CASRLQSEQYF.

The genes are TRBV14 and TRBJ2-5; D ambiguous. V gave up 0 bases and J gave up 7 bases, with 15 bases separating them. The CDR3 loop spans 15 amino acids. Germline CDR1 reads SGHDN; CDR2 reads FVKESK. CDR3 nucleotides: TGTGCCAGCAGCCAAGAGTCAGGAGCCTTTGGGACCCAGTACTTC. This gives the protein CASSQESGAFGTQYF.

V usage is TRBV19 and J usage is TRBJ1-2; 9 bases agree with TRBD1. Looked up from germline, CDR1 is LNHDA and CDR2 is SQIVND (reference sequence). CDR3 size: 15 residues. The V segment lost 5 bases and the J segment 4 bases; nucleotides outside the gene matches: 8. CDR3 sequence (DNA): TGTGCCAGTAGTCGCCGGGACAGGGAGACCTATGGCTACACCTTC. Encoded protein: CASSRRDRETYGYTF.

This clone was detected a few times. The chain carries TRBV19 and TRBJ2-2; 10 nucleotides align to TRBD2. The CDR3 totals 16 residues. Germline values: CDR1 LNHDA, CDR2 SQIVND (reference sequence). The V and J ends lost 6 bases and 5 bases, in that order; junction bases with no gene match: 9. The CDR3 is CASSRVASGSTGELFF. CDR3 nucleotides: TGTGCCAGTAGCCGGGTGGCTAGCGGGAGTACCGGGGAGCTGTTTTTT.

The CDR3 DNA is TGTGCCTGGTCGGCGGATAGCAATCAGCCCCAGCATTTT. Amino acid sequence: CAWSADSNQPQHF. The chain links TRBV30 to TRBJ1-5; D gene ambiguous. The CDR3 loop spans 13 amino acids. The germline gives CDR1 GTSNPN, CDR2 SVGIG (reference sequence). The germline V and J ends were trimmed by 5 bases and 0 bases, with 8 bases remaining between them. Supplemented by reference TRBV30 and TRBJ1-5, the full variable domain reads SQTIHQWPATLVQPVGSPLSLECTVEGTSNPNLYWYRQAAGRGLQLLFYSVGIGQISSEVPQNLSASRPQDRQFILSSKKLLLSDSGFYLCAWSADSNQPQHFGDGTRLSIL.